This T cell receptor (beta chain) came from a study of T cell repertoires in cytomegalovirus infection. This clonotype was detected many times. TCRdb recomputed calls from the reads with MiXCR, one row per CDR3 protein. The sample has 490,000 or so distinct CDR3 sequences; approximately 10% are singletons. The CDR3 length is 14 residues. Germline CDR1 is SGHTA and CDR2 is FQGNSA. V gave up 6 bases and J gave up 2 bases; unmatched junction bases: 5. The specimen was PBMCs. This TCR derives from a human donor in good health (CMV status not recorded). Some clones in this sample may be carry-over from other donors' samples. This sequence joins TRBV7-2 and TRBJ2-5, with 8 bases matching TRBD1. This chain's CDR3 is CASSYDRGQETQYF. The DNA of the CDR3 is TGTGCCAGCAGTTACGACAGGGGACAAGAGACCCAGTACTTC.